The rows below give T cell receptor beta chains drawn from one sample of a study of CD8 T cells in ankylosing spondylitis. TCRdb redid the calling of the 5' RACE reads with MiXCR, one entry per CDR3 protein. The sample has about 750,000 distinct CDR3 sequences, over 15% seen once; the top ten hold 15% to 20%. Sequencing was carried out using blood, either unsorted or a sorted T cell fraction (not recorded which). The source is a male donor with ankylosing spondylitis. CDR3s include the opening cysteine and the closing phenylalanine or tryptophan. The order of the fields is V gene, J gene, CDR3 length, CDR3 protein.

TRBV15	TRBJ2-3	16	CATSRDSGLVTDTQYF
TRBV12-3/TRBV12-4	TRBJ2-6	17	CASSPGTGRSGANVLTF
TRBV4-1	TRBJ2-3	14	CASSQAPGADTQYF
TRBV12-3/TRBV12-4	TRBJ2-3	16	CASSWGDGMFPDTQYF
TRBV9	TRBJ2-3	17	CASSVGGAGQSTDTQYF
TRBV14	TRBJ1-1	15	CASSKLGIPNTEAFF
TRBV18	TRBJ2-1	16	CASSRPRTHSYNEQFF
TRBV20-1	TRBJ2-1	15	CSASFGAGVLNEQFF
TRBV12-3/TRBV12-4	TRBJ1-2	16	CASSFGRGLTGYGYTF
TRBV20-1	TRBJ2-7	15	CSARDDLRVVGQQYF
TRBV6-1	TRBJ2-1	16	CASRVRGGGGSNEQFF
TRBV6-5	TRBJ1-6	17	CASSYSGRGNYNSPLHF
TRBV3-1	TRBJ1-2	15	CASSPTVPFAYGYTF
TRBV20-1	TRBJ1-4	12	CSASPGTEKLFF
TRBV20-1	TRBJ2-1	15	CSARSGTGLTNEQFF
TRBV20-1	TRBJ1-1	17	CSARDFGKGMDDTEAFF
TRBV29-1	TRBJ2-7	13	CSVVTAGFYEQYF
TRBV10-3	TRBJ1-1	15	CAISESPAGNTEAFF
TRBV20-1	TRBJ2-3	11	CSALGADTQYF
TRBV12-3/TRBV12-4	TRBJ1-6	16	CASRRQGSYSDSPLHF
TRBV20-1	TRBJ2-1	10	CSALDLKQFF
TRBV20-1	TRBJ2-1	14	CSAIWTSGYNEQFF
TRBV5-1	TRBJ1-1	13	CASTFVPGTEAFF
TRBV7-6	TRBJ2-3	13	CASSPLTTDTQYF
TRBV4-1	TRBJ2-7	14	CASSQIGQGQGPYF
TRBV11-2	TRBJ2-7	15	CASSPGGAGAYEQYF
TRBV5-4	TRBJ2-7	13	CASSADTDYEQYF
TRBV20-1	TRBJ2-3	16	CSALGASGSGEDTQYF
TRBV11-2	TRBJ1-1	14	CASSLDLGYPEAFF
TRBV12-3/TRBV12-4	TRBJ1-1	12	CASTRGHTEAFF
TRBV4-1	TRBJ1-6	18	CASSQRTGEYLYNSPLHF
TRBV20-1	TRBJ2-7	12	CSAEKREDEQYF
TRBV7-2	TRBJ2-1	12	CASSRDRNEQFF
TRBV20-1	TRBJ2-7	13	CSACEREPYEQYF
TRBV15	TRBJ2-7	16	CATSRDRLDSTYEQYF
TRBV5-1	TRBJ2-1	13	CASTMDQYNEQFF
TRBV7-2	TRBJ2-2	17	CASSTRLAGVATGELFF
TRBV29-1	TRBJ2-1	14	CSTPGLAGGVEQFF
TRBV20-1	TRBJ1-5	13	CSASLPSNQPQHF
TRBV4-2	TRBJ2-3	16	CASSQDGDPSGDTQYF
TRBV7-9	TRBJ1-6	14	CASSPTDYNSPLHF
TRBV6-2/TRBV6-3	TRBJ2-7	13	CASSYPGWDEQYF
TRBV29-1	TRBJ2-5	13	CSVEAPLQETQYF
TRBV21-1	TRBJ2-4	14	CASSQDRSKNIQYF